The clone carrying this T cell receptor (beta chain) was counted a few times. Its target is not known. Germline lookup yields CDR1 MDHEN and CDR2 SYDVKM. The CDR3 has 18 residues. The V segment lost 1 base and the J segment 6 bases; nucleotides outside the gene matches: 12. This entry comes from a study of CD8+ T cells in alopecia areata. The treatment: oral pan-JAK inhibitor, 5-10 mg twice daily. It was cDNA, reverse transcribed from extracted RNA, that served as the sequencing template. TCRdb's copy holds only in-frame clones and misses some; the assay was immunoSEQ multiplex PCR. The sample yields hundreds of thousands of clones, 50% to 75% seen once. Study outcomes and limitations: Any link of baseline CD8+ expansion to response, resting on one nonresponder, remains uncertain.

The chain combines TRBV28 with TRBJ1-6, with 7 nucleotides matching TRBD1. This TCR derives from a human donor with alopecia areata. The specimen comprised CD4+ T cells sorted from blood, sampled at roughly week 53, from a patient treated with tofacitinib. CDR3 sequence: CASSLFTGANYFNSPLHF. The CDR3 coding sequence is TGTGCCAGCAGTTTATTTACAGGGGCAAACTACTTTAATTCACCCCTCCACTTT.